This T cell receptor (beta chain) originates from a study of blood T cell repertoires in COVID-19. Profiling relied on immunoSEQ multiplex PCR, and the TCRdb table lists in-frame clones only, not all of them. The sample shows hundreds of thousands of clones, roughly nine tenths of them seen only once. Germline lookup yields CDR1 GTSNPN and CDR2 SVGIG (reference sequence). The CDR3 spans 13 residues. Trimming removed 2 bases from V and 6 bases from J, with 8 bases in between. The V and J genes are TRBV30 and TRBJ1-6; D gene unclear. Material for sequencing was peripheral blood. The receptor was derived from a man aged 35 to 55 with acute or convalescent COVID-19. The CDR3 here is CAWSQNRNSPLHF. In nucleotides, the CDR3 is TGTGCCTGGAGTCAGAACCGTAATTCACCCCTCCACTTT.